The source of this T cell receptor beta chain is a study of post-analysis software for immune sequencing data. In the study overall: The disease courses covered relapsing-remitting, secondary progressive and progressive-relapsing multiple sclerosis. Study findings and constraints: There were five or six TRBV segments more frequent in patients than controls, and TRBV5-6, TRBV5-1 and TRBV20-1 were among them. Diversity measured as normalized Chao1 was significantly lower in multiple sclerosis patients than in controls.

Germline CDR1 and CDR2: KGHDR and SFDVKD. The V end lost 3 bases, the J end lost 0 bases, and 14 bases lay between the germline ends. This CDR3 spans 18 amino acids. In the case of this clonotype: What it binds is not known.

Incorporated into the TCR beta cDNA libraries were unique molecular identifiers, which served to reduce PCR and sequencing biases. TCRdb reanalysed the PCR reads using MiXCR and keeps one entry per CDR3 protein. This sample has approximately 260,000 distinct CDR3 sequences, with 36% found just once. The sequenced material came from blood. The chain recombines TRBV24-1 with TRBJ2-6; weak D call: TRBD1 (5 bases). This TCR derives from a girl aged 5 to 17 with multiple sclerosis. The CDR3 sequence: CATSDARGAGSGANVLTF. The CDR3 bases are TGTGCCACCAGTGATGCCCGTGGGGCAGGCTCTGGGGCCAACGTCCTGACTTTC.